The source of this T cell receptor (beta chain) is a study of blood T cell repertoires in COVID-19. At the level of the study: Samples of COVID-19 (acute and convalescent) were obtained from the United States, Italy and Spain. PBMCs, B-cell-depleted T cells, or T cells provided the cDNA or gDNA that made up the material.

Per the authors' pipeline: Scientists estimated how many nucleated cells there were by amplifying reference gene primers. Data came from immunoSEQ multiplex PCR; TCRdb stores just in-frame clones and leaves some out. V and J calls and clone size are those listed in that table; D and trimming were worked out from the DNA. The sample contains fewer than 300,000 clones, around 82% of which appear only once. Losses at the gene ends were 5 bases for V and 0 bases for J; bases not matched to a gene: 6. This CDR3 is built from 15 residues. CDR1 and CDR2 (germline): LNHDA, SQIVND (reference sequence). J is TRBJ1-1 and V is TRBV19, with TRBD1 matching 7 bases. Source material: peripheral blood. The clonotype comes from a woman between 18 and 29 years old with acute or convalescent COVID-19. CDR3 DNA: TGTGCCAGTAGTCCCGCGGGACAGCTGAACACTGAAGCTTTCTTT. Protein product: CASSPAGQLNTEAFF.